The 31 T cell receptor beta chains presented below share a single source sample, sequenced in a study of response to subunit inactivated influenza vaccine. Via MiXCR, TCRdb re-called the RT-PCR reads, giving one row per CDR3 protein. The table records 500,000 to 600,000 distinct CDR3 sequences, about 14% of them present only once. The sequencing here drew on PBMCs from blood, taken approximately 13 days after vaccination. All receptors derive from a man aged 45-60 years who received an inactivated influenza vaccine.

This clonotype was counted only a few times. CDR3 sequence reads: CASSNPGQGDTGELFF. As DNA, the CDR3 is TGTGCCAGCAGCAACCCGGGACAGGGTGACACCGGGGAGCTGTTTTTT. J is TRBJ2-2 and V is TRBV4-2, with 9 bases identical to TRBD1. CDR1 is LGHNA and CDR2 is YNFKEQ in the germline V gene. The CDR3 sequence is 16 residues long. V dropped 5 bases and J dropped 3; count of bases not matched to a gene: 7.

J is TRBJ1-5 and V is TRBV5-5; D uncertain. The CDR3 length is 14 residues. V was shortened by 6 bases and J by 5 bases, with 15 bases between the two germline ends. Germline loops: CDR1 SGHKS, CDR2 YYEKEE (reference sequence). As DNA, the CDR3 is TGTGCCAGCAACCAGGACGGAGGGTATCAGCCCCAGCATTTT. Its protein is CASNQDGGYQPQHF.

This clonotype has a handful of counts. V is TRBV28 and J is TRBJ2-4; D is unclear. The V end was cut by 4 bases, the J end by 0 bases, with 13 bases between. Per germline, CDR1 MDHEN and CDR2 SYDVKM. The CDR3 sequence is 16 residues long. CDR3 sequence: CASSSTTLLAKNIQYF. DNA of the CDR3: TGTGCCAGCAGTTCCACGACATTGCTAGCCAAAAACATTCAGTACTTC.

This clonotype was seen a handful of times. The chain combines TRBV5-6 with TRBJ2-5, with 7 bases lining up with TRBD2. The CDR3 runs to 16 residues. Germline trimming cut 3 bases from V and 5 bases from J; bases unmatched to any gene: 13. The germline CDR1 and CDR2 sequences are SGHDT and YYEEEE. The CDR3 DNA follows: TGTGCCAGCAGCTATAAGGGTCGTGGAGCGGGGGAGACCCAGTACTTC. Its protein product is CASSYKGRGAGETQYF.

This clonotype occurred a few times. The rearrangement uses TRBV10-3 and TRBJ1-2; 10 nucleotides agree with TRBD1. This CDR3 region has 14 residues. J gave up 2 bases and V 9 bases, and 6 bases lay outside the gene matches. Germline CDR1 reads ENHRY; CDR2 reads SYGVKD. CDR3 sequence reads: CAIREGQGNYGYTF. Here the CDR3 DNA reads TGTGCCATAAGAGAGGGACAGGGGAACTATGGCTACACCTTC.

This chain uses TRBV5-1 with TRBJ2-6; D gene uncertain. From germline, CDR1 is SGHRS and CDR2 YFSETQ. Trimming cost V 5 bases and J 0 bases, with 18 bases left between them. The CDR3 length is 18 residues. As DNA, the CDR3 is TGCGCCAGCAGTTACTCCCCGGTTGAAAGCTCTGGGGCCAACGTCCTGACTTTC. It specifies CASSYSPVESSGANVLTF.

In its sample, this clonotype was seen a few times. This chain connects TRBV21-1 to TRBJ1-1; the tabulated D call, TRBD1, remains unverified against the DNA. TRBV21-1 is flagged as a pseudogene. The CDR3 runs 15 residues. CDR3 nucleotide sequence: TGTGCCAGCAGCCCTGACAGGGGAGAGAACACTGAAGCTTTCTTT. Residues: CASSPDRGENTEAFF.

This clonotype was picked up a small number of times. The V and J genes are TRBV5-1 and TRBJ2-1; D gene unclear. Trimming took 2 bases from V and 4 from J, leaving 7 bases between them. The germline gives CDR1 SGHRS, CDR2 YFSETQ. The CDR3 has 13 amino acids. The CDR3 nucleotides read TGCGCCAGCAGCTTCTCGGGTTACAATGAGCAGTTCTTC. Protein product: CASSFSGYNEQFF.

The V and J genes are TRBV28 and TRBJ2-7; D gene uncertain. The CDR3 has 12 residues. V lost 8 bases to trimming and J lost 0 bases, with 8 bases between them. The germline V gene encodes CDR1 MDHEN and CDR2 SYDVKM. CDR3 nucleotide sequence: TGTGCCAGCGGAGTACTCTCCTACGAGCAGTACTTC. It codes for CASGVLSYEQYF.

This clonotype was observed a handful of times. The gene calls are TRBV20-1 and TRBJ2-3; TRBD2 aligns across 10 bases. CDR3 size: 14 residues. J was trimmed by 2 bases and V by 4 bases; bases with no gene match: 3. CDR1 DFQATT and CDR2 SNEGSKA come from the germline V gene (reference sequence). Here the CDR3 DNA reads TGCAGTGCTATTAGCGGGAGGAACACAGATACGCAGTATTTT. This encodes CSAISGRNTDTQYF.

The chain employs TRBV24-1 and TRBJ2-3, with a tentative D call TRBD1 (6 bases). The CDR3 is 16 amino acids. The V end was cut by 4 bases, the J end by 2 bases, with 15 bases between. Per the germline V gene, CDR1 is KGHDR and CDR2 is SFDVKD. The CDR3: CATSDPRDKITDTQYF. The CDR3, as DNA: TGTGCCACCAGTGACCCACGGGACAAAATCACAGATACGCAGTATTTT.

CDR3 DNA: TGTGCCAGCAGCTTAGCGCGGACGACTAGCGGACAAGAGACCCAGTACTTC. Its protein is CASSLARTTSGQETQYF. The gene calls are TRBV7-2 and TRBJ2-5; 9 bases agree with TRBD2. The CDR3 has 17 residues. V shed 0 bases and J 2 bases; nucleotides not matched to a gene: 7. In germline, CDR1 is SGHTA, CDR2 FQGNSA.

This clonotype appeared a single time. CDR3 nucleotides: TGTGCCAGCGGCCTGTGGAGCACAGATACGCAGTATTTT. This translates into CASGLWSTDTQYF. The chain combines TRBV11-2 with TRBJ2-3; D ambiguous. This CDR3 contains 13 residues. V lost 8 bases and J lost 0, with 9 bases in between. Germline CDR1 reads SGHAT; CDR2 reads FQNNGV.

J is TRBJ2-3 and V is TRBV9; D unresolved. CDR1 and CDR2 from the germline V gene are SGDLS and YYNGEE. This CDR3 has 13 amino acids. Deletions cut 0 bases from V and 7 bases from J, with 9 bases between. The DNA of the CDR3 is TGTGCCAGCAGCGTAGACTGGGCAAATACGCAGTATTTT. It yields the protein CASSVDWANTQYF.

This clonotype appeared a few times. The chain carries TRBV24-1 and TRBJ2-2; weak D call: TRBD2 (6 bases). This CDR3 spans 18 amino acids. The germline gives CDR1 KGHDR, CDR2 SFDVKD. Trimming took off 0 bases at V and 2 bases at J, with 15 bases between the two ends. CDR3 amino acids: CATSDLHSGTVNTGELFF. DNA for the CDR3: TGTGCCACCAGTGATTTGCATAGCGGTACTGTAAACACCGGGGAGCTGTTTTTT.

The chain joins TRBV7-2 to TRBJ2-1; no reliable D call. Trimming took 3 bases from V and 5 from J, leaving 5 bases between them. The CDR3 runs to 12 residues. Germline CDR1 and CDR2: SGHTA and FQGNSA. In DNA form, the CDR3 reads TGTGCCAGCAGCTTCATGAACAATGAGCAGTTCTTC. It is translated as CASSFMNNEQFF.

This clonotype was observed many times. The chain recombines TRBV5-8 with TRBJ1-5; TRBD1 is a possible D gene (5 bases). The V end lost 4 bases, the J end lost 1 base, and 15 bases lay between the germline ends. The CDR3 consists of 16 residues. In germline, CDR1 is SGHTS, CDR2 YDEGEE. This CDR3 reads CASSPGRGKSNQPQHF. The CDR3 DNA follows: TGTGCCAGCAGCCCGGGACGGGGAAAAAGCAATCAGCCCCAGCATTTT.

This clonotype was detected many times. V gene TRBV15 combines with J gene TRBJ2-3, with a possible D match to TRBD1 (6 bases). Per germline, CDR1 LNHNV and CDR2 YYDKDF (reference sequence). This CDR3 is built from 17 residues. The V gene lost 0 bases and the J gene lost 2 bases, with 15 bases spanning the gap. The CDR3 loop reads CATSRDLQGLYTDTQYF. The CDR3 coding sequence is TGTGCCACCAGCAGAGATCTACAGGGCCTTTACACAGATACGCAGTATTTT.

This clonotype was recorded a few times. V and J are TRBV9 and TRBJ1-1; D remains unclear. Per germline, CDR1 SGDLS and CDR2 YYNGEE. Trimming cost V 0 bases and J 2 bases, with 8 bases left between them. CDR3 length: 14 residues. CDR3 in amino acids: CASSVGRVNTEAFF. CDR3 DNA sequence: TGTGCCAGCAGCGTAGGTAGGGTTAACACTGAAGCTTTCTTT.

This clonotype was seen ten or more times. This chain connects TRBV29-1 to TRBJ2-3; a possible D gene is TRBD1 (5 bases). The CDR3 runs to 16 residues. The V end was cut by 0 bases, the J end by 0 bases, with 13 bases between. CDR1 is SQVTM and CDR2 is ANQGSEA in the germline V gene. The CDR3 loop is CSVEDRVRGSTDTQYF. The CDR3, as DNA: TGCAGCGTTGAAGATCGTGTAAGGGGCAGCACAGATACGCAGTATTTT.

This clonotype was observed a handful of times. V is TRBV12-3 or TRBV12-4 and J is TRBJ2-7; D may be TRBD1 (5 bases). Between the trimmed V and J ends, which lost 3 bases and 6 bases, there was a span of 12 bases. The CDR3 extends over 13 amino acids. CDR3 sequence reads: CASSLGRGAEQYF. The CDR3, as DNA: TGTGCCAGCAGTTTGGGCCGTGGGGCCGAGCAGTACTTC.

V is TRBV5-1 and J is TRBJ2-5; no clear D. The CDR3 spans 14 residues. Germline V gene sequence: CDR1 SGHRS, CDR2 YFSETQ. The germline V and J ends were trimmed by 1 base and 4 bases, with 11 bases remaining between them. CDR3 sequence: CASSLRGDRETQYF. As DNA, the CDR3 is TGCGCCAGCAGCTTGCGTGGGGATCGAGAGACCCAGTACTTC.

This clonotype was found a few times. J is TRBJ1-1 and V is TRBV7-2; 7 bases line up with TRBD1. The CDR3 length is 16 residues. Germline-derived CDR1 and CDR2 are SGHTA and FQGNSA. After removal of 1 base from V and 4 bases from J, the junction contained 9 bases not matched to a gene. The CDR3 coding sequence is TGTGCCAGCAGCTTAGAGGCAGGGAGGGGGCTCACTGAAGCTTTCTTT. It specifies CASSLEAGRGLTEAFF.

A single count supports this clonotype. The chain joins TRBV20-1 to TRBJ2-1, with 12 bases fitting TRBD2. Germline assignment: CDR1 DFQATT and CDR2 SNEGSKA (reference sequence). The CDR3 runs to 20 residues. The trim removed 1 base at V and 1 base at J, leaving 14 bases unmatched. The CDR3 bases are TGCAGTGCTAGAGCTGTACGGCTAGCGGGAGGGCGGGGGTCCTACAATGAGCAGTTCTTC. This sequence encodes CSARAVRLAGGRGSYNEQFF.

The V gene is TRBV29-1, the J gene TRBJ2-1; 7 bases are a match to TRBD1. Germline CDR1 is SQVTM and CDR2 is ANQGSEA. This CDR3 region has 13 residues. V lost 2 bases and J lost 6; bases outside the gene matches: 4. CDR3 amino acids: CSVEWDSPNEQFF. DNA for the CDR3: TGCAGCGTTGAATGGGACAGCCCCAATGAGCAGTTCTTC.

This clonotype was counted between two and nine times. The genes are TRBV6-1 and TRBJ2-7; 9 bases are a match to TRBD1. This CDR3 is 14 amino acids long. Per germline, CDR1 MNHNS and CDR2 SASEGT. V shed 4 bases and J 5 bases; nucleotides not matched to a gene: 6. CDR3 amino acids: CASSAGQGNNEQYF. Written as DNA, the CDR3 is TGTGCCAGCAGTGCGGGACAGGGTAATAACGAGCAGTACTTC.

This clonotype was found a few times. The V and J genes are TRBV9 and TRBJ2-7, with D possibly called TRBD1 or TRBD2 (5 bases each). The CDR3 runs 15 residues. Germline CDR1 and CDR2: SGDLS and YYNGEE. V lost 0 bases and J 2 bases, leaving 12 bases between the germline ends. The CDR3 sequence: CASSVGEGQTYEQYF. The CDR3 nucleotides read TGTGCCAGCAGCGTAGGAGAGGGGCAGACCTACGAGCAGTACTTC.

This clonotype was observed a few times. The chain recombines TRBV7-9 with TRBJ2-7; D not certain. Trimming pared 5 bases from V and 3 bases from J, leaving 11 bases between. Germline V gene lookup returns CDR1 SEHNR and CDR2 FQNEAQ (reference sequence). There are 13 residues in the CDR3. The CDR3 loop reads CASSASTVYEQYF. The CDR3 DNA reads as TGTGCCAGCAGCGCTTCGACCGTCTACGAGCAGTACTTC.

This clonotype was seen a handful of times. The chain employs TRBV7-2 and TRBJ1-5, with TRBD1 identical over 10 bases. After removal of 7 bases from V and 7 bases from J, the junction contained 7 bases not matched to a gene. The CDR3 loop spans 14 amino acids. Looked up from germline, CDR1 is SGHTA and CDR2 is FQGNSA. The chain's CDR3 is CASNTGQGIQPQHF. In nucleotides, the CDR3 is TGTGCCAGCAACACGGGACAGGGGATACAGCCCCAGCATTTT. The complete variable domain, with remaining parts taken from reference TRBV7-2 and TRBJ1-5, reads GAGVSQSPSNKVTEKGKDVELRCDPISGHTALYWYRQSLGQGLEFLIYFQGNSAPDKSGLPSDRFSAERTGGSVSTLTIQRTQQEDSAVYLCASNTGQGIQPQHFGDGTRLSIL.

In this sample, this clonotype turned up a few times. V and J are TRBV6-2 or TRBV6-3 and TRBJ2-6; D not resolved. The V end lost 5 bases, the J end lost 2 bases, and 7 bases lay between the germline ends. Germline CDR1 MNHEY, CDR2 SVGEGT. This CDR3 has 14 residues. The CDR3 nucleotides read TGTGCCAGCAGTACCAATACTGGGGCCAACGTCCTGACTTTC. Its protein product is CASSTNTGANVLTF.

This clonotype has more than one count but fewer than ten. DNA of the CDR3: TGTGCCAGCAGTATTACATGGGGGTCCCATGAGCAGTTCTTC. Encoded protein: CASSITWGSHEQFF. The chain uses TRBV6-1 and TRBJ2-1; the D gene could be TRBD1 or TRBD2 (5 bases each). The CDR3 is made up of 14 amino acids. Germline lookup yields CDR1 MNHNS and CDR2 SASEGT. Trimming left V 5 bases short and J 8 bases short, with 16 bases between.